Listed below are T cell receptor beta chains from one sample, sequenced in a study of T cell responses to AZD1222 COVID-19 vaccine. TCRdb's table, derived via immunoSEQ multiplex PCR, lists solely in-frame clones and lacks some. Of about 63,000 clones listed, 65% to 90% are singletons. Sample: peripheral blood, taken on day 0 of AZD1222 vaccination. These receptors all come from an adult in good health. Both conserved end residues are part of each CDR3. A D gene is named only where the DNA matches it firmly. A clone size is listed for some rows: how often the clone was seen (once, few, many), or a class if it is expanded.

-	-	TRBV12-3/TRBV12-4	TRBJ2-7	TGTGCCAGCAGCATGACTGGTTCCTACGAGCAGTACTTC	CASSMTGSYEQYF
-	TRBD1	TRBV18	TRBJ2-7	TGTGCCAGCTCACCGATAGGGCAGGGGGCTTCCTACGAGCAGTACTTC	CASSPIGQGASYEQYF
-	-	TRBV5-8	TRBJ2-1	TGTGCCAGCAGCTGGGGGGTCAATGAGCAGTTCTTC	CASSWGVNEQFF
-	TRBD1	TRBV19	TRBJ2-7	TGTGCCAGTAGTATCGGGACAGACCAGTACTTC	CASSIGTDQYF
once	-	TRBV9	TRBJ2-3	TGTGCCAGCAGCGTAGGGCAGGGCACTAGCACAGATACGCAGTATTTT	CASSVGQGTSTDTQYF
-	-	TRBV6-6	TRBJ2-6	TGTGCCGGAGGACTTTTCGGCTCTGGGGCCAACGTCCTGACTTTC	CAGGLFGSGANVLTF
-	-	TRBV19	TRBJ1-5	TGTGCCAGTAGTATCCAGGGCCCAAGCAATCAGCCCCAGCATTTT	CASSIQGPSNQPQHF
-	-	TRBV19	TRBJ1-1	TGTGCCAGTAGTATTCTCCAGGGAGGGATCACTGAAGCTTTCTTT	CASSILQGGITEAFF
-	-	TRBV5-4	TRBJ1-1	TGTGCCAGCAGCTCCCCGGACGGAAAGAACACTGAAGCTTTCTTT	CASSSPDGKNTEAFF
-	TRBD1	TRBV18	TRBJ1-1	TGTGCCAGCTCACCCGGACAGGAGTTAGCTGAAGCTTTCTTT	CASSPGQELAEAFF
-	TRBD2	TRBV5-1	TRBJ2-7	TGCGCCAGCAGCCTACAGGCTAGCGGGGGGGCCTACGAGCAGTACTTC	CASSLQASGGAYEQYF
-	TRBD1	TRBV5-1	TRBJ1-3	TGCGCCAGCAGCTTGGGGGGACAGGCTGGAAACACCATATATTTT	CASSLGGQAGNTIYF
-	-	TRBV30	TRBJ1-1	TGTGCCTGGCGCCCCGGGAAGCAAGCTTTCTTT	CAWRPGKQAFF
-	TRBD2	TRBV9	TRBJ2-2	TGTGCCAGCAGCACCGGAGTAGCGGGGGCGTTCGGGGAGCTGTTTTTT	CASSTGVAGAFGELFF
-	-	TRBV25-1	TRBJ1-1	TGTGCCAGCAGTGACGATGGGGGGGGCAGTTGGACTGAAGCTTTCTTT	CASSDDGGGSWTEAFF
-	TRBD1	TRBV5-1	TRBJ1-2	TGCGCCAGCAGCTCTTCAGGGGGGGACTATGGCTACACCTTC	CASSSSGGDYGYTF
-	-	TRBV29-1	TRBJ2-2	TGCAGCGTTGAAGTCGGCAGGGGAGCCGGGGAGCTGTTTTTT	CSVEVGRGAGELFF
once	TRBD2	TRBV20-1	TRBJ2-7	TGCAGTGCTAGTGGTTTGACGGGGGGCTACGAGCAGTACTTC	CSASGLTGGYEQYF
-	TRBD2	TRBV7-2	TRBJ2-3	TGTGCCAGCAGCTTAGTTAGCGGGGGGCCCACAGATACGCAGTATTTT	CASSLVSGGPTDTQYF
few	-	TRBV2	TRBJ1-5	TGTGCCAGCAGAGGGACTGGCCTCTATAGCAATCAGCCCCAGCATTTT	CASRGTGLYSNQPQHF
-	TRBD1	TRBV24-1	TRBJ2-3	TGTGCCACCAGTGATTTAGGACAGGGGACGGATACGCAGTATTTT	CATSDLGQGTDTQYF
-	-	TRBV7-6	TRBJ2-6	TGTGCCAGCAGCTTGGCGCAAAACTCTGGGGCCAACGTCCTGACTTTC	CASSLAQNSGANVLTF
-	-	TRBV5-1	TRBJ2-1	TGCGCCAGCAGCGCCAGATCACGCGGGAATCTCAATGAGCAGTTCTTC	CASSARSRGNLNEQFF
-	-	TRBV5-1	TRBJ2-5	TGCGCCAGCAGCTCCGACAGGAGTATGGAGACCCAGTACTTC	CASSSDRSMETQYF
once	-	TRBV7-6	TRBJ2-3	TGTGCCAGCAGCTTCGGGGGCGCAAGCACAGATACGCAGTATTTT	CASSFGGASTDTQYF
-	TRBD1	TRBV5-1	TRBJ1-1	TGCGCCAGCAGCAGAAGGACAGGGGAAAACACTGAAGCTTTCTTT	CASSRRTGENTEAFF
-	-	TRBV9	TRBJ2-3	TGTGCCAGCAGCCCACTCGGAGTAAATACGCAGTATTTT	CASSPLGVNTQYF
-	-	TRBV6-2/TRBV6-3	TRBJ2-7	TGTGCCAGCAGCTCCGAAATTCCGACAGGCGAGCAGTACTTC	CASSSEIPTGEQYF
-	-	TRBV10-2	TRBJ2-7	TGCGCCAGCAGTCTAGGAGGCGCGGGCGAGCAGTACTTC	CASSLGGAGEQYF
-	TRBD2	TRBV5-1	TRBJ2-4	TGCGCCAGCAGCTTTGCGCGCGGGAGGGAAAACATTCAGTACTTC	CASSFARGRENIQYF
few	-	TRBV5-4	TRBJ1-1	TGTGCCAGCAGCTTGGCCTGGGACAACACTGAAGCTTTCTTT	CASSLAWDNTEAFF
-	TRBD2	TRBV7-3	TRBJ2-3	TGTGCCAGCAGCTCCCTAGCGGGCACGCAGTATTTT	CASSSLAGTQYF
-	-	TRBV5-1	TRBJ1-2	TGCGCCAGCAGCTTACAGGGCCCCTCGAATGATAACTATGGCTACACCTTC	CASSLQGPSNDNYGYTF
-	TRBD1	TRBV12-3/TRBV12-4	TRBJ2-7	TGTGCCAGCAGTAATACAGGGGCCTACGAGCAGTACTTC	CASSNTGAYEQYF
-	-	TRBV7-9	TRBJ1-2	TGTGCCAGCAGCTTAACACAGGACTATGGCTACACCTTC	CASSLTQDYGYTF
-	-	TRBV11-3	TRBJ2-1	TGTGCCAGCAGCTTGGGCAGGGGCTCTGCTGAGCAGTTCTTC	CASSLGRGSAEQFF
-	-	TRBV27	TRBJ2-2	TGTGCCAGCAGTTTAGGTTCCGGGGAGCTGTTTTTT	CASSLGSGELFF
-	TRBD2	TRBV6-5	TRBJ2-5	TGTGCCAGCAGTACTAGCGGGTGGGAGACCCAGTACTTC	CASSTSGWETQYF
-	-	TRBV1	TRBJ1-5	TGCACCAGCAGCCAGGACACGCGGGGGAATCAGCCCCAGCATTTT	CTSSQDTRGNQPQHF
-	TRBD2	TRBV7-2	TRBJ2-1	TGTGCCAGCACCCCGAGCGGGACGGGTGGTGAGCAGTTCTTC	CASTPSGTGGEQFF
-	-	TRBV7-7	TRBJ2-5	TGTGCTAGCAGCCTAGGACAGAAAGAGACCCAGTACTTC	CASSLGQKETQYF
-	-	TRBV7-9	TRBJ1-5	TGTGCCAGCAGCTCTTGGCAGGTCCCGAATCAGCCCCAGCATTTT	CASSSWQVPNQPQHF
-	TRBD2	TRBV9	TRBJ2-3	TGTGCCAGCAGCGTAGTAGCGGGGGGGCCAGATACGCAGTATTTT	CASSVVAGGPDTQYF
-	TRBD1	TRBV19	TRBJ2-1	TGTGCCAGTAACCCAGCTCCCGACAGGGGTGAGCAGTTCTTC	CASNPAPDRGEQFF
-	-	TRBV5-4	TRBJ2-1	TGTGCCAGCAACCCCGGGGTAGCGTCCTACAATGAGCAGTTCTTC	CASNPGVASYNEQFF
many	TRBD1	TRBV29-1	TRBJ2-5	TGCAGCGGGGGACAGCCACAAGAGACCCAGTACTTC	CSGGQPQETQYF
-	-	TRBV10-2	TRBJ1-5	TGCGCCAGCAGTGGGCAGGGCAATCAGCCCCAGCATTTT	CASSGQGNQPQHF
-	TRBD2	TRBV11-2	TRBJ2-7	TGTGCCAGCAGCTTTCCTCTAGCGGGACCGACCTACGAGCAGTACTTC	CASSFPLAGPTYEQYF
-	TRBD1	TRBV7-8	TRBJ1-2	TGTGCCAGCAGCTTAGGACAGGGAACTAACTATGGCTACACCTTC	CASSLGQGTNYGYTF
-	-	TRBV25-1	TRBJ2-1	TGTGCCTGCTCCGGGACTCTAGAAGGCAATGAGCAGTTCTTC	CACSGTLEGNEQFF
-	TRBD1	TRBV6-5	TRBJ1-3	TGTGCCAGCAGTTCACCCGGGACAGGGTCGGAAAACACCATATATTTT	CASSSPGTGSENTIYF
-	-	TRBV11-3	TRBJ2-2	TGTGCCAGCAGCCGTACCGGGGAGCTGTTTTTT	CASSRTGELFF
-	-	TRBV27	TRBJ2-3	TGTGCCAGCAGTTTATCGGGGGGTTCTAGAACAGATACGCAGTATTTT	CASSLSGGSRTDTQYF
-	-	TRBV7-9	TRBJ1-1	TGTGCCAGCAGCTTAGCCCGGGGGGGGACTGAAGCTTTCTTT	CASSLARGGTEAFF